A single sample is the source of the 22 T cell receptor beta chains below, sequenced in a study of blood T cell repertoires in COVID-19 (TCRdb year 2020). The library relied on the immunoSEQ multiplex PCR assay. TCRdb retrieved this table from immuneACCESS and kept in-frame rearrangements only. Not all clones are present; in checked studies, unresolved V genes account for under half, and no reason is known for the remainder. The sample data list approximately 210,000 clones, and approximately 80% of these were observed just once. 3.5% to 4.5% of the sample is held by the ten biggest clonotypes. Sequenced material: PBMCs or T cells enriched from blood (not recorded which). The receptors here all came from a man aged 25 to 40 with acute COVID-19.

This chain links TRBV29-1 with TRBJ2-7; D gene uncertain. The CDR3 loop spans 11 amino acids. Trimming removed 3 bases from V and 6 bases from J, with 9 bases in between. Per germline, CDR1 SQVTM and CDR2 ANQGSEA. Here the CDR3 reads CSVDWAGEQYF. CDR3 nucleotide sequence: TGCAGCGTTGACTGGGCCGGCGAGCAGTACTTC.

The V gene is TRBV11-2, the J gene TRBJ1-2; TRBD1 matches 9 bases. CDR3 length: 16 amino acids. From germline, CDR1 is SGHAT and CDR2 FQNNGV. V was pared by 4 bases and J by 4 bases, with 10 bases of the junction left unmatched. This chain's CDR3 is CASSSGAGGQGYGYTF. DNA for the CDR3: TGTGCCAGCAGCTCCGGGGCTGGGGGACAGGGCTATGGCTACACCTTC.

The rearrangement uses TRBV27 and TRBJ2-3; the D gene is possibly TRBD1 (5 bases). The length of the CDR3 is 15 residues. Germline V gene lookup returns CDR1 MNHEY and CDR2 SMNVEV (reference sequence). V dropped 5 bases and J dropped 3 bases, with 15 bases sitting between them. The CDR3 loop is CASSRKGQPTDTQYF. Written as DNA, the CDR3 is TGTGCCAGCAGTCGAAAGGGGCAGCCAACAGATACGCAGTATTTT.

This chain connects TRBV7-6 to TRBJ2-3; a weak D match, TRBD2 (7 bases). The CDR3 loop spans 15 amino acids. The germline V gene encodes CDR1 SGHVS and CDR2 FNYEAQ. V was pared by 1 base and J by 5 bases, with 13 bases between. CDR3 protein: CASSLGGGPGDTQYF. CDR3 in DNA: TGTGCCAGCAGCTTAGGGGGGGGGCCGGGAGATACGCAGTATTTT.

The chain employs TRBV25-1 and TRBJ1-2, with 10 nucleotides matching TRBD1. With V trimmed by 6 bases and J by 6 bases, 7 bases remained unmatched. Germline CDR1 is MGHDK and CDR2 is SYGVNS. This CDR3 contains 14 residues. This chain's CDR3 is CASRPLGTGDGYTF. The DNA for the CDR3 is TGTGCCAGCAGACCCCTCGGGACAGGGGATGGCTACACCTTC.

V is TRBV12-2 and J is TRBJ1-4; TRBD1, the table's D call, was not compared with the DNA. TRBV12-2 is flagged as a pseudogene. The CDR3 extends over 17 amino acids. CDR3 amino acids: CASRLGDIRPTNEKLFF. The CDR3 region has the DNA TGTGCAAGTCGCTTAGGGGACATCCGACCCACTAATGAAAAACTGTTTTTT.

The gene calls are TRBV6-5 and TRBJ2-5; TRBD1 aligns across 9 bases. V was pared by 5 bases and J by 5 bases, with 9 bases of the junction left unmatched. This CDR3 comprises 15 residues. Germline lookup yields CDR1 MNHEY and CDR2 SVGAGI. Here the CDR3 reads CASSIYRGREETQYF. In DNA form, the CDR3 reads TGTGCCAGCAGTATCTACAGGGGGCGGGAGGAGACCCAGTACTTC.

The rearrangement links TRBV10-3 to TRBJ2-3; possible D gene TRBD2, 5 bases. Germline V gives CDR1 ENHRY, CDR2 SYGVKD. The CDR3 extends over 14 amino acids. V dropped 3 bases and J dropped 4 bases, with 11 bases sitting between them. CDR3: CAISDTSGADTQYF. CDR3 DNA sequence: TGTGCCATCAGTGACACGAGCGGCGCAGATACGCAGTATTTT.

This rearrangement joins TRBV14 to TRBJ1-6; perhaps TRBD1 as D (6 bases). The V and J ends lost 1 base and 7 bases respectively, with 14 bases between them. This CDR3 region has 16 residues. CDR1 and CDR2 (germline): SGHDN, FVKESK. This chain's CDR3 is CASSQGATGLNSPLHF. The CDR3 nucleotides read TGTGCCAGCAGCCAAGGGGCTACAGGGCTCAATTCACCCCTCCACTTT.

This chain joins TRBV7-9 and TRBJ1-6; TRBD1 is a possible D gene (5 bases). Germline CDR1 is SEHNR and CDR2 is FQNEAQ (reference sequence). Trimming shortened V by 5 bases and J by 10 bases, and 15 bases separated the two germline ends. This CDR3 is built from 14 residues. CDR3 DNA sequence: TGTGCCAGCAGCCAGGACGGCGGGGGGTCACCCCTCCACTTT. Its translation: CASSQDGGGSPLHF.

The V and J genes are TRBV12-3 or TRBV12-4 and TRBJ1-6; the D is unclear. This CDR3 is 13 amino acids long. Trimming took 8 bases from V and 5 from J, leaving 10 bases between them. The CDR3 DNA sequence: TGTGCCAGCCGCCGGGAGAATAATTCACCCCTCCACTTT. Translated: CASRRENNSPLHF.

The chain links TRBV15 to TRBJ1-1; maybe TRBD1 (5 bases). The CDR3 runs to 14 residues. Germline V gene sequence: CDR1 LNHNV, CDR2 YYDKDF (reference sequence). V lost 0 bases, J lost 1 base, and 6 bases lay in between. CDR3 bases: TGTGCCACCAGCAGAGACAGGGCGAACACTGAAGCTTTCTTT. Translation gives CATSRDRANTEAFF. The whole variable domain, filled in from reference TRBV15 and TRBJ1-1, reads DAMVIQNPRYQVTQFGKPVTLSCSQTLNHNVMYWYQQKSSQAPKLLFHYYDKDFNNEADTPDNFQSRRPNTSFCFLDIRSPGLGDTAMYLCATSRDRANTEAFFGQGTRLTVV.

CDR3 sequence: CATTGEQFF. CDR3 sequence (DNA): TGTGCCACCACAGGAGAGCAGTTCTTC. The chain employs TRBV21-1 and TRBJ2-1; the table's D call of TRBD1 was not tested on the DNA. TRBV21-1 is a listed pseudogene. The CDR3 covers 9 residues.

The CDR3 DNA sequence: TGTGCCAGCAGTCTTGCGCGAGCCCCTGGTATGAATGAGCAGTTCTTC. Translation: CASSLARAPGMNEQFF. The chain is built from TRBV11-2 and TRBJ2-1; D remains ambiguous. The germline V and J ends were trimmed by 6 bases and 7 bases, with 22 bases remaining between them. The CDR3 length is 16 residues. CDR1 is SGHAT and CDR2 is FQNNGV in the germline V gene.

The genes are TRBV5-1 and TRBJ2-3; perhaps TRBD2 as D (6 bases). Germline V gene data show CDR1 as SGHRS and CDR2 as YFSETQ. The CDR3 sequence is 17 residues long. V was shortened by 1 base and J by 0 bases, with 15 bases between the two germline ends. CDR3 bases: TGCGCCAGCAGCTTGTTGACCGGGGGACTTAGCACAGATACGCAGTATTTT. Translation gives CASSLLTGGLSTDTQYF.

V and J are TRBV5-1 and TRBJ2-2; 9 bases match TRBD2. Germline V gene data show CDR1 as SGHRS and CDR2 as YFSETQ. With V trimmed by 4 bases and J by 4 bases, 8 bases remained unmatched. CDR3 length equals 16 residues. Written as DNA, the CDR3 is TGCGCCAGCAGCCTAAGAAATAGCGGGGGCACCGGGGAGCTGTTTTTT. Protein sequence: CASSLRNSGGTGELFF.

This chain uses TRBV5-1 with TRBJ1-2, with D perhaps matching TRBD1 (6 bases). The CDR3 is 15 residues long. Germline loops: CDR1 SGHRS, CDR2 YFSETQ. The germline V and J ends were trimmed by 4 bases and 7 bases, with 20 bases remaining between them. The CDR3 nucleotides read TGCGCCAGCAGCCCACAGGAGAGGGGGATGAGTGGCTACACCTTC. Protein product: CASSPQERGMSGYTF.

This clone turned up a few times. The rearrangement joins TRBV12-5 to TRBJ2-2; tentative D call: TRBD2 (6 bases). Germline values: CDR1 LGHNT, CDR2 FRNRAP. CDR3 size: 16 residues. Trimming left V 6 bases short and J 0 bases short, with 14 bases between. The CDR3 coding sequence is TGTGCTAGTGGAATTTACACGGGGGCGAACACCGGGGAGCTGTTTTTT. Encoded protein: CASGIYTGANTGELFF.

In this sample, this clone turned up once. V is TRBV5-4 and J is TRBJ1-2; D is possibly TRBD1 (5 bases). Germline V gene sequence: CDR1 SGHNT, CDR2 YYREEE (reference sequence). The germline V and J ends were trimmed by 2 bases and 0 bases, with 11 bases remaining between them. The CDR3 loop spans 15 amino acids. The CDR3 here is CASSFRAGTNYGYTF. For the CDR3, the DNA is TGTGCCAGCAGCTTCAGGGCAGGGACTAACTATGGCTACACCTTC.

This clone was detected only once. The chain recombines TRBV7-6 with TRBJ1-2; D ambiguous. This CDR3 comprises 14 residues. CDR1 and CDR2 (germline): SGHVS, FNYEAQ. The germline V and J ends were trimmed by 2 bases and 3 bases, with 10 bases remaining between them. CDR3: CASSLNPGDYGYTF. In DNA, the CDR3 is TGTGCCAGCAGCTTAAATCCAGGTGACTATGGCTACACCTTC.

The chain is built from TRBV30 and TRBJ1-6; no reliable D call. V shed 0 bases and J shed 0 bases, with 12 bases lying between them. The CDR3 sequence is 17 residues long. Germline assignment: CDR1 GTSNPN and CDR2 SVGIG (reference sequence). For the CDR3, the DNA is TGTGCCTGGAGTGTTGCCAGCGGGAGCTCCTATAATTCACCCCTCCACTTT. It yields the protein CAWSVASGSSYNSPLHF.

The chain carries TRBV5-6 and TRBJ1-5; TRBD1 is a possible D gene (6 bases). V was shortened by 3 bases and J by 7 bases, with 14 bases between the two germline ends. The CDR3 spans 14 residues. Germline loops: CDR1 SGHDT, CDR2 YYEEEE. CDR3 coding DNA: TGTGCCAGCAGCTCGTCGGGGGGCGGACAGCCCCAGCATTTT. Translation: CASSSSGGGQPQHF. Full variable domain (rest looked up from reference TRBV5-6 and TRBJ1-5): DAGVTQSPTHLIKTRGQQVTLRCSPKSGHDTVSWYQQALGQGPQFIFQYYEEEERQRGNFPDRFSGHQFPNYSSELNVNALLLGDSALYLCASSSSGGGQPQHFGDGTRLSIL.